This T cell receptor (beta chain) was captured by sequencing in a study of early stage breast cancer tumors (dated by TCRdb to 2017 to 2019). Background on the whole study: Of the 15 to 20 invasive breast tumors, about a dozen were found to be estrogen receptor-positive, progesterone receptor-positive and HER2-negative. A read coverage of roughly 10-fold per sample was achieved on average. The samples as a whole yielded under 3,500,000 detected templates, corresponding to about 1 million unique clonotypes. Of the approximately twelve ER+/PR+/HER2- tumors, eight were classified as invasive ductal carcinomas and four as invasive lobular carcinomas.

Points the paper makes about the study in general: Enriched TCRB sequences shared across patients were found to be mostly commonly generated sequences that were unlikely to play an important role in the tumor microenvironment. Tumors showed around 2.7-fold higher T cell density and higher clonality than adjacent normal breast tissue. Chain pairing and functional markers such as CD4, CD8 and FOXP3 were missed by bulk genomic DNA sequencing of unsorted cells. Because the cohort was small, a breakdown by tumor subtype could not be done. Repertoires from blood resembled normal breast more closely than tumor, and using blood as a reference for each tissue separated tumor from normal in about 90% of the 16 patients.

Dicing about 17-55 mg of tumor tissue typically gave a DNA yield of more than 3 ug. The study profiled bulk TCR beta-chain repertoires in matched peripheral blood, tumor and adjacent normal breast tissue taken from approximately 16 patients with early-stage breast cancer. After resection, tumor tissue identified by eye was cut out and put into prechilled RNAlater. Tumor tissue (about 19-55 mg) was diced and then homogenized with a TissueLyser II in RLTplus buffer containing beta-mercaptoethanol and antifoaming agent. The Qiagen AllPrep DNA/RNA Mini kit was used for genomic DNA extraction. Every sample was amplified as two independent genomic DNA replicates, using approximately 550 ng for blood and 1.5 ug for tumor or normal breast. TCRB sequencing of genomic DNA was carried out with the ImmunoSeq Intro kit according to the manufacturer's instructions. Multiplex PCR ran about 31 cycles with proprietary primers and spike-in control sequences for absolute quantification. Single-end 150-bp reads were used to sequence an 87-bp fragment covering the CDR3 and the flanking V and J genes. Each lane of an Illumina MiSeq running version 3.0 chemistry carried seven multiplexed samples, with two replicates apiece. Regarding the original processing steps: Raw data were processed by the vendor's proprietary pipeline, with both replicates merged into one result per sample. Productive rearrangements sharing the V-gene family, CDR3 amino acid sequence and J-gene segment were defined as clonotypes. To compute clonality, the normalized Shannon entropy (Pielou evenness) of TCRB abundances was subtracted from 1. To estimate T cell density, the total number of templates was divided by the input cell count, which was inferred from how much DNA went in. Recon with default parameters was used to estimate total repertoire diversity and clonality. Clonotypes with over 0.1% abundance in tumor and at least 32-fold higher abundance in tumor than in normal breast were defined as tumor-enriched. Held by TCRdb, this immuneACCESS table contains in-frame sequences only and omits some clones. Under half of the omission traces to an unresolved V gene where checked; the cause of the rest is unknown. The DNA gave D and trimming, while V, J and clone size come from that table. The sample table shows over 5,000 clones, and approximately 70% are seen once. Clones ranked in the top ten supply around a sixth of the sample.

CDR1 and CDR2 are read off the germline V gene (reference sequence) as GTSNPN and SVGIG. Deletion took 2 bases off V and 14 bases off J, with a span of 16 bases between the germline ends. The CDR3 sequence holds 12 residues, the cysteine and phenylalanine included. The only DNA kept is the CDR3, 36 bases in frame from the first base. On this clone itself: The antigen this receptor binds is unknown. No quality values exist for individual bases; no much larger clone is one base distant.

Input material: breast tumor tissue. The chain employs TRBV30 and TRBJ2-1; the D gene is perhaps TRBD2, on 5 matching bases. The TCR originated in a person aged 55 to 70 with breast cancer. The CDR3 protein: CAWSTVGDGEFF. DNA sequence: TGTGCCTGGAGTACGGTAGGTGACGGGGAGTTCTTC.